These 17 T cell receptor beta chains originate from one sample sequenced in a study of PD-1 blockade in classical Hodgkin lymphoma. Sequencing was performed with immunoSEQ multiplex PCR; in TCRdb, only in-frame clones are kept and a portion is missing. The repertoire holds around 60,000 clones, with around 90% as singletons. Each of the patients experienced relapse following autologous stem cell transplantation, and their brentuximab vedotin exposure differed. Source: peripheral blood mononuclear cells (PBMCs), taken before the second cycle of nivolumab. The receptors stem from a human donor with classical Hodgkin lymphoma.

The J gene is TRBJ2-2, the V gene TRBV28; D uncertain. V was pared by 8 bases and J by 0 bases, with 4 bases between. CDR3 length: 12 residues. CDR1 is MDHEN, CDR2 SYDVKM, per germline. The CDR3 reads CASRSNTGELFF. The CDR3 region has the DNA TGTGCCAGCCGGTCGAACACCGGGGAGCTGTTTTTT.

V gene TRBV28 combines with J gene TRBJ1-1; no clear D gene. V was trimmed by 3 bases and J by 5 bases, leaving 22 bases between them. From germline, CDR1 is MDHEN and CDR2 SYDVKM. The CDR3 length is 17 residues. The CDR3 bases are TGTGCCAGCAGTTTCTCCTACAAGGGTACTGGTTCAACTGAAGCTTTCTTT. This gives the protein CASSFSYKGTGSTEAFF. The full variable domain, with the rest looked up from reference TRBV28 and TRBJ1-1, is DVKVTQSSRYLVKRTGEKVFLECVQDMDHENMFWYRQDPGLGLRLIYFSYDVKMKEKGDIPEGYSVSREKKERFSLILESASTNQTSMYLCASSFSYKGTGSTEAFFGQGTRLTVV.

V gene TRBV5-1 combines with J gene TRBJ2-5; 9 positions agree with TRBD2. CDR3 length: 16 residues. Germline trimming cut 4 bases from V and 4 bases from J; bases unmatched to any gene: 11. The germline V gene has CDR1 SGHRS and CDR2 YFSETQ. Here the CDR3 reads CASSLWLAGLAETQYF. The CDR3 DNA reads as TGCGCCAGCAGCCTTTGGCTAGCGGGGCTGGCAGAGACCCAGTACTTC.

In this sample, this clone turned up once. The V gene is TRBV5-1, the J gene TRBJ2-1; the D gene is possibly TRBD1 (5 bases). V shed 1 base and J shed 2 bases, with 7 bases lying between them. The CDR3 covers 14 residues. CDR1 and CDR2 (germline): SGHRS, YFSETQ. CDR3 DNA: TGCGCCAGCAGCTTGACAGGACCCTACAATGAGCAGTTCTTC. This encodes CASSLTGPYNEQFF.

The chain is built from TRBV5-1 and TRBJ2-7, with D possibly called TRBD1 or TRBD2 (5 bases each). Trimming left V 5 bases short and J 2 bases short, with 11 bases between. The CDR3 runs 13 residues. Germline V gene lookup returns CDR1 SGHRS and CDR2 YFSETQ. The CDR3 is CASRPGSAYEQYF. The CDR3, as DNA: TGCGCCAGCAGGCCAGGGAGCGCCTACGAGCAGTACTTC.

Remarks on this clone: This sample also contains other DNA sequences that code for the same CDR3. The V and J genes are TRBV5-1 and TRBJ1-1; weak D call: TRBD1 (6 bases). The CDR3 spans 14 residues. Germline V gives CDR1 SGHRS, CDR2 YFSETQ. V was shortened by 1 base and J by 0 bases, with 7 bases between the two germline ends. For the CDR3, the DNA is TGCGCCAGCAGCTTGACAGGGCTGAACACTGAAGCTTTCTTT. Translation: CASSLTGLNTEAFF.

The rearrangement links TRBV6-1 to TRBJ1-2; D unresolved. Germline V gene data show CDR1 as MNHNS and CDR2 as SASEGT. Trimming left V 2 bases short and J 2 bases short, with 18 bases between. CDR3 length: 17 amino acids. This chain's CDR3 is CASSEFLSSGSNYGYTF. CDR3 nucleotide sequence: TGTGCCAGCAGTGAATTCCTCTCCTCGGGCAGCAACTATGGCTACACCTTC.

The chain uses TRBV5-1 and TRBJ2-2; 7 bases are shared with TRBD1. Germline V gene data show CDR1 as SGHRS and CDR2 as YFSETQ. The CDR3 extends over 16 amino acids. V lost 4 bases, J lost 0 bases, and 6 bases stayed unmatched. As DNA, the CDR3 is TGCGCCAGCAGCCCTACGGGACAGTCGAACACCGGGGAGCTGTTTTTT. Translated: CASSPTGQSNTGELFF.

V usage is TRBV18 and J usage is TRBJ1-5; 11 nucleotides agree with TRBD1. The germline CDR1 and CDR2 sequences are KGHSH and LQKENI. The CDR3 sequence is 17 residues long. Trimming at V came to 1 base and at J to 1 base, leaving 3 bases not matched to a gene. The CDR3 sequence is CASSPLRTGGSNQPQHF. The CDR3 coding sequence is TGTGCCAGCTCACCACTACGGACAGGGGGCAGCAATCAGCCCCAGCATTTT. Combining the CDR3 with reference TRBV18 and TRBJ1-5 gives the whole variable domain NAGVMQNPRHLVRRRGQEARLRCSPMKGHSHVYWYRQLPEEGLKFMVYLQKENIIDESGMPKERFSAEFPKEGPSILRIQQVVRGDSAAYFCASSPLRTGGSNQPQHFGDGTRLSIL.

The chain has TRBV23-1 and TRBJ2-4; 10 nucleotides align to TRBD2. TRBV23-1 is an ORF, with its function uncertain. The CDR3 covers 19 residues. The trim removed 3 bases at V and 0 bases at J, leaving 11 bases unmatched. CDR3 sequence reads: CASSHYSSGGYLAKNIQYF. The CDR3 region has the DNA TGCGCCAGCAGTCACTACTCTAGCGGGGGATACTTAGCCAAAAACATTCAGTACTTC.

V usage is TRBV11-2 and J usage is TRBJ2-7; D remains ambiguous. The CDR3 has 13 amino acids. From germline, CDR1 is SGHAT and CDR2 FQNNGV. V was cut by 1 base and J by 0 bases, with 4 bases left in between. In DNA, the CDR3 is TGTGCCAGCAGCTTAGGGACCTCCTACGAGCAGTACTTC. It is translated as CASSLGTSYEQYF. Drawing the rest from reference TRBV11-2 and TRBJ2-7, the complete variable domain is EAGVAQSPRYKIIEKRQSVAFWCNPISGHATLYWYQQILGQGPKLLIQFQNNGVVDDSQLPKDRFSAERLKGVDSTLKIQPAKLEDSAVYLCASSLGTSYEQYFGPGTRLTVT.

The rearrangement uses TRBV5-5 and TRBJ1-2; perhaps TRBD1 as D (6 bases). V dropped 5 bases and J dropped 4 bases, with 15 bases sitting between them. CDR3 size: 14 residues. Germline CDR1 SGHKS, CDR2 YYEKEE (reference sequence). In DNA form, the CDR3 reads TGTGCCAGCAGATTAGAGGACAGCCTCTATGGCTACACCTTC. Its translation is CASRLEDSLYGYTF.

The chain employs TRBV29-1 and TRBJ1-5, with 7 positions matching TRBD1. CDR1 is SQVTM, CDR2 ANQGSEA, per germline. Trimming cost V 6 bases and J 1 base; bases outside gene matches: 6. The length of the CDR3 is 14 residues. In nucleotides, the CDR3 is TGCAGCGTGAGACAGGGAGGCAGCAATCAGCCCCAGCATTTT. Translating it yields CSVRQGGSNQPQHF. Filled out from reference TRBV29-1 and TRBJ1-5, the complete variable domain reads SAVISQKPSRDICQRGTSLTIQCQVDSQVTMMFWYRQQPGQSLTLIATANQGSEATYESGFVIDKFPISRPNLTFSTLTVSNMSPEDSSIYLCSVRQGGSNQPQHFGDGTRLSIL.

The chain links TRBV5-1 to TRBJ2-7, with 7 positions matching TRBD1. The CDR3 has 13 amino acids. J was trimmed by 3 bases and V by 7 bases; bases with no gene match: 7. The germline V gene has CDR1 SGHRS and CDR2 YFSETQ. This CDR3 reads CASRTQGDYEQYF. The CDR3 nucleotides read TGCGCCAGCCGGACTCAGGGGGACTACGAGCAGTACTTC. The whole variable domain, remainder taken from reference TRBV5-1 and TRBJ2-7, is KAGVTQTPRYLIKTRGQQVTLSCSPISGHRSVSWYQQTPGQGLQFLFEYFSETQRNKGNFPGRFSGRQFSNSRSEMNVSTLELGDSALYLCASRTQGDYEQYFGPGTRLTVT.

Here the CDR3 reads CASRSQGRDTQYF. Written as DNA, the CDR3 is TGTGCCAGCAGGTCACAGGGGAGGGATACGCAGTATTTT. V and J are TRBV11-2 and TRBJ2-3; a weak D match, TRBD1 (7 bases). V lost 6 bases and J 6 bases, leaving 13 bases between the germline ends. The CDR3 is made up of 13 amino acids. Germline assignment: CDR1 SGHAT and CDR2 FQNNGV.

The chain employs TRBV5-1 and TRBJ1-1; D unclear. Germline V gives CDR1 SGHRS, CDR2 YFSETQ. Trimming cost V 4 bases and J 5 bases, with 15 bases left between them. The CDR3 is 14 amino acids. Here the CDR3 DNA reads TGCGCCAGCAGCGCGAACAATTTCGGGACTGAAGCTTTCTTT. It codes for CASSANNFGTEAFF.

The CDR3 DNA follows: TGTGCCAGCAGCTCATGGCTCTCAAGCCAAGCAGATACGCAGTATTTT. Its protein product is CASSSWLSSQADTQYF. V gene TRBV7-8 combines with J gene TRBJ2-3; D is unclear. V gave up 4 bases and J gave up 4 bases, with 18 bases separating them. The CDR3 loop spans 16 amino acids. Germline V gene sequence: CDR1 SGHVS, CDR2 FQNEAQ. Based on the CDR3 plus reference TRBV7-8 and TRBJ2-3, the full variable domain is GAGVSQSPRYKVAKRGQDVALRCDPISGHVSLFWYQQALGQGPEFLTYFQNEAQLDKSGLPSDRFFAERPEGSVSTLKIQRTQQEDSAVYLCASSSWLSSQADTQYFGPGTRLTVL.